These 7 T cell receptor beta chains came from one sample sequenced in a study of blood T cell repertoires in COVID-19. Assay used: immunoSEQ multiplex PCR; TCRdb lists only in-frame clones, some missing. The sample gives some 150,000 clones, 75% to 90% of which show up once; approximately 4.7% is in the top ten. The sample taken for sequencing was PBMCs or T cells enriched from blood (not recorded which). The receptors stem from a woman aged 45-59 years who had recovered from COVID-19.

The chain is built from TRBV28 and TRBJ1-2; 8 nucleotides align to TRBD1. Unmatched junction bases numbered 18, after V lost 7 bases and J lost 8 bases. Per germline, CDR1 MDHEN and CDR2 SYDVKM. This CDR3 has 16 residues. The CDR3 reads CASITGTGSMAGGYTF. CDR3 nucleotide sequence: TGTGCCAGCATTACCGGGACAGGATCTATGGCAGGGGGCTACACCTTC.

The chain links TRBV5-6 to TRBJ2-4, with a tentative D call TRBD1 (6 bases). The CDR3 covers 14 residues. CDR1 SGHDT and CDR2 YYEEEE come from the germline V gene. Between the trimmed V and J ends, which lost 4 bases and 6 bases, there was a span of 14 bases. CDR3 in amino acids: CASSLTGARNIQYF. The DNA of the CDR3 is TGTGCCAGCAGCCTGACAGGTGCACGAAACATTCAGTACTTC.

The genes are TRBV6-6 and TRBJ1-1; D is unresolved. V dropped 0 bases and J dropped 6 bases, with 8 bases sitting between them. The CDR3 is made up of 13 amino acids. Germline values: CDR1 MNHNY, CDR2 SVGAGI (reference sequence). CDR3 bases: TGTGCCAGCAGTTACTCGGCTGTCTCTGAAGCTTTCTTT. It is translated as CASSYSAVSEAFF.

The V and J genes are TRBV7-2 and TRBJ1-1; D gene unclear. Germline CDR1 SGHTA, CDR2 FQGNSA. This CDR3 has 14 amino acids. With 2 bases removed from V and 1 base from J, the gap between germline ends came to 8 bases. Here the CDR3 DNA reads TGTGCCAGCAGCTTACACATATGGAACACTGAAGCTTTCTTT. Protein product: CASSLHIWNTEAFF.

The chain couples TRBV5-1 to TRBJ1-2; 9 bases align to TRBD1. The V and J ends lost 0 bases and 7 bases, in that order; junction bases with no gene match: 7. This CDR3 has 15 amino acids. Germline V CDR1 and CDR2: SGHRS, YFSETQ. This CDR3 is CASSLVWTGEGGYTF. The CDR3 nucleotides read TGCGCCAGCAGCTTGGTCTGGACAGGGGAGGGTGGCTACACCTTC.

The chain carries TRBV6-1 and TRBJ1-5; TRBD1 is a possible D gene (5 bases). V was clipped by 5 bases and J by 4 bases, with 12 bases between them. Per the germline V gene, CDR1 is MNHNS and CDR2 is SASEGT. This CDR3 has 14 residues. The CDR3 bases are TGTGCCAGCAGTTATAAGGGGTTTAATCAGCCCCAGCATTTT. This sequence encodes CASSYKGFNQPQHF.

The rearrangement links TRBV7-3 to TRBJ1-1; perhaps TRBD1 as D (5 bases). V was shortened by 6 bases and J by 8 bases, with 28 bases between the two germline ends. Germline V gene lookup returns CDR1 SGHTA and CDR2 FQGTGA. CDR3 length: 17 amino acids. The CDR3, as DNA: TGTGCCAGCAGAAATGAATGGGGGAATCCCGGCGGGGACGAAGCTTTCTTT. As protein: CASRNEWGNPGGDEAFF.